The source of this T cell receptor beta chain is a study of TIL therapy for anti-PD-1-resistant metastatic lung cancer. Study-level background: Most patients had lung adenocarcinoma.

As for time point: pre-treatment sample, taken before nivolumab and TIL therapy. From germline, CDR1 is SGHVS and CDR2 FQNEAQ. The trim removed 2 bases at V and 2 bases at J, leaving 4 bases unmatched. The CDR3 totals 16 residues. This was the immunoSEQ v3 assay. Some clones are missing from TCRdb's copy, which holds only in-frame ones; the method was immunoSEQ multiplex PCR. The data show 45,000 to 75,000 clones, 55% to 70% seen once. The specimen comprised blood, sampled at baseline. This TCR was sampled from a person between 25 and 79 years old with non-small cell lung cancer. The chain couples TRBV7-8 to TRBJ2-5; 11 bases line up with TRBD2. CDR3 DNA sequence: TGTGCCAGCAGCTTACGTGGGACTAGCGGTCAAGAGACCCAGTACTTC. Translation: CASSLRGTSGQETQYF.